This T cell receptor beta chain was sequenced during a study of response to subunit inactivated influenza vaccine. This clonotype was counted ten times or more. TCRdb called the RT-PCR reads again in MiXCR, with one record for every CDR3 protein. This sample has hundreds of thousands of distinct CDR3 sequences, with about 15% found just once. The CDR3 spans 12 residues. Germline CDR1 reads SEHNR; CDR2 reads FQNEAQ (reference sequence). This rearrangement joins TRBV7-9 to TRBJ2-3; 7 bases match TRBD2. The DNA matches TRBJ2-5 better at its end, which makes the J call doubtful. Sequences were derived from PBMCs from blood, sampled 12 days after vaccination. The sequence was obtained from a middle-aged man who received an inactivated influenza vaccine. The CDR3 region is CASSSSGDTQYF. For the CDR3, the DNA is TGTGCCAGCAGCTCTAGCGGTGATACCCAGTACTTC.